This T cell receptor (beta chain) was identified in a study of OX40 agonist ivuxolimab in advanced cancers. Produced via immunoSEQ multiplex PCR; TCRdb's table is partial and in-frame only. Among tens of thousands of clones listed, around 90% were seen once. CDR1 is SGHAT, CDR2 FQNNGV, per germline. The V end was cut by 2 bases, the J end by 0 bases, with 5 bases between. CDR3 length: 14 amino acids. The gene calls are TRBV11-2 and TRBJ1-3; D ambiguous. The sample consisted of CD4+ or CD8+ T cells sorted from blood, taken in a trial of the OX40 agonist ivuxolimab. This sequence was found in an adult with an advanced solid tumor such as melanoma, head and neck, liver or kidney cancer. This CDR3 is CASSLSTSGNTIYF. The CDR3 DNA is TGTGCCAGCAGCTTAAGCACCTCTGGAAACACCATATATTTT.